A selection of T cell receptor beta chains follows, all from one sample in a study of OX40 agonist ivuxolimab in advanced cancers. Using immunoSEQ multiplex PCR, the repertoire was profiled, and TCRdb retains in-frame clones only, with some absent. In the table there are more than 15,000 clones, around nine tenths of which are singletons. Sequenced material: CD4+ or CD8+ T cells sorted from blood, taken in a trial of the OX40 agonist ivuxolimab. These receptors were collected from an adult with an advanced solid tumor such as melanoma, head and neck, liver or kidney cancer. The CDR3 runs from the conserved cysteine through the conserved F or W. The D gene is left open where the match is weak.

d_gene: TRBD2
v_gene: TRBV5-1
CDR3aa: CASSLALAGRGVAEQYF

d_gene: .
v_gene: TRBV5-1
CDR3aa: CASSSLGSHTDTQYF

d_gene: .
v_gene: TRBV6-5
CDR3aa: CASSYSKRSTQYF

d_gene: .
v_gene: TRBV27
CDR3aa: CASSFGWSTDTQYF

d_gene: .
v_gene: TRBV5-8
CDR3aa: CASSYAPGIEGYEQYF

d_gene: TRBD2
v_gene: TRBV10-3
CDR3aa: CAITGTSGITPYYEQYF

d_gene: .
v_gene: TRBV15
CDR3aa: CATSRDLAGIADTQYF

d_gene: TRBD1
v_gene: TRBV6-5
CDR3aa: CASSSDRGGGTEAFF

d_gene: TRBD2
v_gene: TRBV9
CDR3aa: CASSVSGLAGVYEQYF

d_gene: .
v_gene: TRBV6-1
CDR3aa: CASQTEPNTEAFF

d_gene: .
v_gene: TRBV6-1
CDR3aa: CASRPRDTNYEQYF

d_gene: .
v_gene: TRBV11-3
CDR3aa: CASSLSPSDGYTF

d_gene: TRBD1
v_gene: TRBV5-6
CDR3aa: CASSRATGGNDEKLFF

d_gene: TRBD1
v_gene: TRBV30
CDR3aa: CAWSEQGYQPQHF

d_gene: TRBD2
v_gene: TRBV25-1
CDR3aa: CASFGLVNEQFF

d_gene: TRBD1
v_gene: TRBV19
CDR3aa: CATTGTGGAYEQYF

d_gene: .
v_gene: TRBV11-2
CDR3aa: CASSSIGNTGELFF

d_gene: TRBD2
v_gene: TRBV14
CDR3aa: CASSRGLATDTQYF

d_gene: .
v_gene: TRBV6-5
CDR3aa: CASSGQDGANYGYTF

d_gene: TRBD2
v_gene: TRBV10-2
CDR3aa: CASSDVWLAGGPSTGELFF

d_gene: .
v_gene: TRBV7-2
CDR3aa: CASSSRAYTSYEQYF

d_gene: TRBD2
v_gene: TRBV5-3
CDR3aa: CARSVYLLAGEGQETQYF

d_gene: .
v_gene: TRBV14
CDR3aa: CASSRDLHGEQYF

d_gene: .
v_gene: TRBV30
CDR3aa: CAWSGTVTGELFF

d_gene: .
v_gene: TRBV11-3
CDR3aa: CASSPSPLDYEQYF

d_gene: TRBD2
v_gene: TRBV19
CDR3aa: CASSPSLAGGPSTDTQYF

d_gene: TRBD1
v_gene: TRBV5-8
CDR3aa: CASRLRTGGNEQFF

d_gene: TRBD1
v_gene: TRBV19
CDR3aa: CASSIGETGNEKLFF

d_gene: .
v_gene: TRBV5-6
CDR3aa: CASSLEEGFTGELFF

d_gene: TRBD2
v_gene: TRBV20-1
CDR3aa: CSARLAGGEYF

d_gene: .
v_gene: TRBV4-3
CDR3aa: CASSQGSGRQETQYF

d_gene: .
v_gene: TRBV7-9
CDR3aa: CASRTHIGGYQETQYF

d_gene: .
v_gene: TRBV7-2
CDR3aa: CASSLVPYEQYF

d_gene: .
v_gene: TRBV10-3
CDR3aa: CASSYSEWTDSYEQYF

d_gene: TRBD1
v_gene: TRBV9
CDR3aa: CASSVGDRVYGYTF

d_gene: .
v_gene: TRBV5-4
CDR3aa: CASSQDFYNEQFF

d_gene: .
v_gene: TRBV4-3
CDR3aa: CASSQDRGTATEAFF

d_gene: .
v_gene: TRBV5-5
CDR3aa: CASSLASEQYF

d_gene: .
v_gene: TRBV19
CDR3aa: CASTTWSVYGNTEAFF

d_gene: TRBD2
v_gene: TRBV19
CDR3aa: CASASGRLQYF

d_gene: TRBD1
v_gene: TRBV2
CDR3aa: CASKRDRQGSYNEQFF

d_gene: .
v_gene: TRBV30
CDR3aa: CAWVGADSGSGNTIYF

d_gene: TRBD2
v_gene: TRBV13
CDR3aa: CASSAKLRTSGRSLPDTQYF

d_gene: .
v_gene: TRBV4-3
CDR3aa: CASSQVSRSNTGELFF

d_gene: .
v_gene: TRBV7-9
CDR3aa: CASSNNVPNYEQYF

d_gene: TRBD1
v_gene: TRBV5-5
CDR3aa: CASSLEGQEVIAFF

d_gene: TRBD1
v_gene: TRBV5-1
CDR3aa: CASSLAPTGTWAAGNQPQHF

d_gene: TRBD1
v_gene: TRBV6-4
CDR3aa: CASSDSGTEYNEQFF

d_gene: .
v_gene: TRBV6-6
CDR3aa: CASSYPGIRRRNEQFF

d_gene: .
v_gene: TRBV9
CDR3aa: CASSPWERRNTGELFF

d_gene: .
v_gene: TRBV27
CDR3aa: CASSLDSLSRELFF

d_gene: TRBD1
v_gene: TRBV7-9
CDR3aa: CASSFWDRGIYEQYF

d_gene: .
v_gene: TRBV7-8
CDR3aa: CASSQGDYYNEQFF

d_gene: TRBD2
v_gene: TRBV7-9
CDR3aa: CASSLPASGRADTQYF

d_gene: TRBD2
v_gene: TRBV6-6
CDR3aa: CASSYSRLAGDYEQYF

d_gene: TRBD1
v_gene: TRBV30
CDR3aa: CAWSDIQGLGEKLFF

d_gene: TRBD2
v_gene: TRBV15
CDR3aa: CATSRPLGREHEQFF

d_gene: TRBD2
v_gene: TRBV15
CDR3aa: CATSRELAGELPIIYEQYF